This is a list of T cell receptor beta chains from one sample in a study of identical twins. TCRdb analysed the 5' RACE reads with MiXCR anew, one entry per CDR3 protein. The repertoire has 1.5 million to 2 million distinct CDR3 sequences, about 31% of them found once; the top ten carry over 0.25%. Material: cord blood. The receptors here all came from a newborn girl in good health. Each CDR3 is given with its conserved first and last residue. The D gene is left open where the match is weak. The listing skips clone size in some rows; elsewhere it reads once, few, many or a size class.

TRBJ2-7,TRBV15,few,.,CATSRGVTYEQYF,TGTGCCACCAGCAGAGGAGTCACCTACGAGCAGTACTTC
TRBJ2-2,TRBV6-2/TRBV6-3,once,TRBD1,CASSPLAGGAGGELFF,TGTGCCAGCAGTCCCTTGGCAGGGGGCGCAGGCGGGGAGCTGTTTTTT
TRBJ1-1,TRBV6-5,.,TRBD1,CASSSRQGRNTEAFF,TGTGCCAGCAGTTCTCGACAGGGGCGGAACACTGAAGCTTTCTTT
TRBJ2-5,TRBV12-3/TRBV12-4,few,.,CASSFVGFGSLQETQYF,TGTGCCAGCAGTTTTGTTGGTTTTGGGAGCCTTCAGGAGACCCAGTACTTC
TRBJ1-3,TRBV12-3/TRBV12-4,.,.,CASSPQVHSSGNTIYF,TGTGCCAGCAGTCCCCAAGTCCACTCCTCTGGAAACACCATATATTTT
TRBJ1-2,TRBV2,.,.,CASSVVDYYGYTF,TGTGCCAGCAGTGTGGTCGACTACTATGGCTACACCTTC
TRBJ2-7,TRBV28,many,TRBD1,CASSPGTGKTYEQYF,TGTGCCAGCAGTCCAGGGACAGGGAAGACCTACGAGCAGTACTTC
TRBJ2-7,TRBV28,many,.,CASSLGPHYEQYF,TGTGCCAGCAGTTTGGGGCCACATTACGAGCAGTACTTC
TRBJ1-1,TRBV3-1,few,.,CASSQGDGYTEAFF,TGTGCCAGCAGCCAAGGGGACGGCTACACTGAAGCTTTCTTT
TRBJ2-7,TRBV10-2,.,.,CAARTGSHSSYEQYF,TGCGCCGCCAGGACGGGGTCACACAGCTCCTACGAGCAGTACTTC
TRBJ1-4,TRBV25-1,once,TRBD1,CANSALGTGAEKLFF,TGTGCCAACAGTGCCCTCGGGACAGGGGCTGAAAAACTGTTTTTT
TRBJ2-5,TRBV20-1,once,.,CSAGTGFNEQYF,TGCAGTGCGGGAACAGGCTTCAATGAGCAGTACTTC
TRBJ1-2,TRBV6-1,few,.,CASSEGWLVGGGYTF,TGTGCCAGCAGTGAAGGGTGGCTAGTGGGTGGTGGCTACACCTTC
TRBJ1-5,TRBV5-6,.,TRBD1,CASSLSGGGDQPQHF,TGTGCCAGCAGCTTGTCAGGGGGAGGAGATCAGCCCCAGCATTTT
TRBJ2-3,TRBV20-1,.,TRBD2,CSPRDSGGAQYF,TGCAGCCCTAGAGATAGCGGGGGGGCGCAGTATTTT
TRBJ2-5,TRBV6-1,few,TRBD1,CASSRTGGIAETQYF,TGTGCCAGCAGCCGGACAGGGGGAATAGCAGAGACCCAGTACTTC
TRBJ2-3,TRBV13,.,.,CASIRSGVPDTQYF,TGTGCCAGCATTAGGTCCGGGGTCCCAGATACGCAGTATTTT
TRBJ2-1,TRBV6-2/TRBV6-3,many,TRBD1,CASSYPRDRVPLSSYNEQFF,TGTGCCAGCAGTTACCCGAGGGACAGGGTCCCTCTTAGCTCCTACAATGAGCAGTTCTTC
TRBJ1-4,TRBV6-1,few,.,CASSERGGDKLFF,TGTGCCAGCAGTGAAAGGGGGGGGGATAAACTGTTTTTT
TRBJ2-3,TRBV4-2,many,TRBD2,CASSQNPSLASGMADTQYF,TGTGCCAGCAGCCAAAACCCCTCCCTGGCTAGCGGGATGGCAGATACGCAGTATTTT
TRBJ2-2,TRBV4-1,.,TRBD2,CASSQVIRGGNTGELFF,TGCGCCAGCAGCCAAGTGATTCGGGGGGGGAACACCGGGGAGCTGTTTTTT
TRBJ1-1,TRBV28,.,.,CASSFTGFMNTEAFF,TGTGCCAGCAGCTTTACAGGGTTCATGAACACTGAAGCTTTCTTT
TRBJ2-3,TRBV18,few,TRBD2,CASSPTKTSGFTDTQYF,TGTGCCAGCTCACCTACTAAGACTAGCGGATTCACAGATACGCAGTATTTT
TRBJ1-2,TRBV2,.,.,CASSDTGLNYGYTF,TGTGCCAGCAGTGATACAGGTCTTAACTATGGCTACACCTTC
TRBJ2-7,TRBV28,.,TRBD2,CASRPPSGRANSSYNEQYF,TGTGCCAGCCGCCCCCCTAGCGGGAGGGCCAACAGCTCCTACAATGAGCAGTACTTC
TRBJ1-1,TRBV7-9,.,.,CASSTRDSTEAFF,TGTGCCAGCAGCACCCGGGACTCCACTGAAGCTTTCTTT
TRBJ2-1,TRBV25-1,few,.,CASRWGNEQFF,TGTGCCAGCCGCTGGGGGAATGAGCAGTTCTTC